These 30 T cell receptor beta chains came from one sample sequenced in a study of blood T cell repertoires in COVID-19. The assay was immunoSEQ multiplex PCR, and TCRdb's table has in-frame clones only and misses some. The sample lists some 170,000 clones, approximately 80% occurring once. Sequenced: peripheral blood. Receptors originate from a woman of 80 years or more with active or convalescent COVID-19.

V gene TRBV30 combines with J gene TRBJ1-1; possibly TRBD1 for D (5 bases). This CDR3 spans 15 amino acids. Germline CDR1 GTSNPN, CDR2 SVGIG (reference sequence). Trimming shortened V by 4 bases and J by 0 bases, and 15 bases separated the two germline ends. The CDR3, as DNA: TGTGCCTGGATGGCGGGACTCCGATTGAACACTGAAGCTTTCTTT. As protein: CAWMAGLRLNTEAFF. Full variable domain (remainder filled in from reference TRBV30 and TRBJ1-1): SQTIHQWPATLVQPVGSPLSLECTVEGTSNPNLYWYRQAAGRGLQLLFYSVGIGQISSEVPQNLSASRPQDRQFILSSKKLLLSDSGFYLCAWMAGLRLNTEAFFGQGTRLTVV.

This clone appeared once. This chain joins TRBV9 and TRBJ1-2; TRBD1 might be the D (6 bases). Looked up from germline, CDR1 is SGDLS and CDR2 is YYNGEE. V lost 3 bases, J lost 8 bases, and 11 bases lay in between. CDR3 length: 12 residues. CDR3 nucleotide sequence: TGTGCCAGCAGCGCCTCAGGGGAGGGCTACACCTTC. Translating it yields CASSASGEGYTF.

This sequence joins TRBV3-1 (or the pseudogene TRBV3-2) and TRBJ2-2; TRBD1 matches at 7 bases. Unmatched junction bases numbered 4, after V lost 4 bases and J lost 2 bases. The CDR3 length is 15 residues. Per the germline V gene, CDR1 is LGHDT and CDR2 is YNNKEL (reference sequence). The CDR3 DNA is TGTGCCAGCAGCCTGGGGACAGCTAACACCGGGGAGCTGTTTTTT. Its protein is CASSLGTANTGELFF.

This chain joins TRBV5-8 and TRBJ1-1; 10 nucleotides match TRBD1. V shed 3 bases and J 7 bases; nucleotides not matched to a gene: 6. The V gene's germline CDR1 is SGHTS and CDR2 YDEGEE. This CDR3 is 14 amino acids long. CDR3 sequence: CASSYGTGAGEAFF. For the CDR3, the DNA is TGTGCCAGCAGCTACGGGACAGGGGCCGGTGAAGCTTTCTTT.

This clone was counted only a few times. The chain links TRBV10-3 to TRBJ1-3; TRBD1 might be the D (6 bases). Trimming pared 6 bases from V and 0 bases from J, leaving 15 bases between. The CDR3 has 16 residues. Germline V gene sequence: CDR1 ENHRY, CDR2 SYGVKD. The CDR3 loop reads CAISRTAFNSGNTIYF. The CDR3 DNA reads TGTGCCATCAGCCGGACAGCCTTTAACTCTGGAAACACCATATATTTT.

This clone came up a few times. This chain uses TRBV6-5 with TRBJ1-1; a weak D match, TRBD1 (6 bases). Germline V gene data show CDR1 as MNHEY and CDR2 as SVGAGI. CDR3 length: 15 amino acids. V was pared by 11 bases and J by 5 bases, with 24 bases between. Here the CDR3 reads CAGSPPTGPGTEAFF. The CDR3 DNA is TGTGCCGGATCGCCGCCCACAGGGCCGGGGACTGAAGCTTTCTTT.

The chain recombines TRBV4-2 with TRBJ1-2, with D hard to call. Trimming removed 1 base from V and 5 bases from J, with 11 bases in between. Germline CDR1 is LGHNA and CDR2 is YNFKEQ. The CDR3 is 14 residues long. The CDR3 region has the DNA TGTGCCAGCAGCCAAGGACAAACTGGGTATGGCTACACCTTC. As protein: CASSQGQTGYGYTF.

V and J are TRBV6-5 and TRBJ2-7, with D possibly TRBD1 on 5 matching bases. The CDR3 is 11 amino acids. Germline CDR1 MNHEY, CDR2 SVGAGI. Deletions cut 10 bases from V and 7 bases from J, with 14 bases between. This CDR3 reads CATQGPGEQYF. The DNA of the CDR3 is TGTGCCACTCAGGGCCCCGGTGAGCAGTACTTC.

This clone was seen a few times. This chain joins TRBV10-1 and TRBJ1-3; TRBD1 might be the D (6 bases). This CDR3 is built from 14 residues. Germline V gene lookup returns CDR1 WNHNN and CDR2 SYGVQD (reference sequence). Trimming shortened V by 3 bases and J by 3 bases, and 9 bases separated the two germline ends. In DNA, the CDR3 is TGCGCCAGCAGTGAACAGGGATTTGGAAACACCATATATTTT. Its protein product is CASSEQGFGNTIYF.

Only a few counts were recorded for this clone. The CDR3 here is CASSLGEGPYSYEQYF. In DNA, the CDR3 is TGCGCCAGCAGCTTGGGAGAGGGCCCCTACTCCTACGAGCAGTACTTC. The V gene is TRBV5-1, the J gene TRBJ2-7; D is possibly TRBD2 (5 bases). This CDR3 contains 16 residues. V lost 0 bases and J 0 bases, leaving 13 bases between the germline ends. Germline-derived CDR1 and CDR2 are SGHRS and YFSETQ.

The chain carries TRBV12-5 and TRBJ1-4, with TRBD1 as a possible D gene (5 bases). Trimming took 7 bases from V and 3 from J, leaving 15 bases between them. The CDR3 runs 15 residues. Germline values: CDR1 LGHNT, CDR2 FRNRAP. The CDR3 sequence is CASAESGRSNEKLFF. CDR3 nucleotide sequence: TGTGCTAGTGCCGAGTCAGGGCGGTCTAATGAAAAACTGTTTTTT.

CDR3 region: CASGDPSGGYEQYF. CDR3 sequence (DNA): TGTGCCAGCGGGGACCCTAGCGGCGGCTACGAGCAGTACTTC. The rearrangement links TRBV2 to TRBJ2-7, with 7 bases identical to TRBD2. Trimming cost V 8 bases and J 3 bases; bases outside gene matches: 10. CDR1 and CDR2 from the germline V gene are SNHLY and FYNNEI. The CDR3 covers 14 residues.

CDR3 amino acids: CASSSGPTDRIMNTEAFF. The CDR3 DNA reads TGTGCCAGCAGCTCTGGCCCCACCGACAGGATCATGAACACTGAAGCTTTCTTT. The chain couples TRBV11-2 to TRBJ1-1, with a tentative D call TRBD1 (6 bases). CDR1 and CDR2 (germline): SGHAT, FQNNGV. This CDR3 contains 18 residues. With 4 bases removed from V and 0 bases from J, the gap between germline ends came to 21 bases. Variable domain in full (rest from reference TRBV11-2 and TRBJ1-1): EAGVAQSPRYKIIEKRQSVAFWCNPISGHATLYWYQQILGQGPKLLIQFQNNGVVDDSQLPKDRFSAERLKGVDSTLKIQPAKLEDSAVYLCASSSGPTDRIMNTEAFFGQGTRLTVV.

The V and J genes are TRBV4-3 and TRBJ2-5; 9 bases align to TRBD1. Germline values: CDR1 LGHNA, CDR2 YSLEER. V shed 4 bases and J 4 bases; nucleotides not matched to a gene: 16. This CDR3 contains 18 residues. The chain's CDR3 is CASSPSAGTGISGETQYF. In DNA form, the CDR3 reads TGCGCCAGCAGCCCGTCGGCCGGGACAGGGATTTCGGGAGAGACCCAGTACTTC.

This clone showed up just once. V is TRBV18 and J is TRBJ1-1; D is possibly TRBD1 (5 bases). Germline CDR1 and CDR2: KGHSH and LQKENI. The CDR3 has 14 amino acids. V lost 6 bases and J lost 1, with 12 bases in between. The CDR3 reads CASSPKTANTEAFF. The CDR3 DNA reads as TGTGCCAGCTCTCCAAAGACAGCGAACACTGAAGCTTTCTTT.

The chain carries TRBV5-1 and TRBJ2-7; the match to TRBD1 covers 7 bases. V dropped 6 bases and J dropped 0; count of bases not matched to a gene: 12. The CDR3 covers 16 residues. Germline values: CDR1 SGHRS, CDR2 YFSETQ. CDR3 nucleotides: TGCGCCAGCACAACAGGGGATGTACAGAGCTCCTACGAGCAGTACTTC. Its translation is CASTTGDVQSSYEQYF. Based on the CDR3 plus reference TRBV5-1 and TRBJ2-7, the full variable domain is KAGVTQTPRYLIKTRGQQVTLSCSPISGHRSVSWYQQTPGQGLQFLFEYFSETQRNKGNFPGRFSGRQFSNSRSEMNVSTLELGDSALYLCASTTGDVQSSYEQYFGPGTRLTVT.

The chain has TRBV7-9 and TRBJ2-7; 8 bases fit TRBD2. This CDR3 spans 14 amino acids. The trim removed 4 bases at V and 3 bases at J, leaving 5 bases unmatched. CDR1 and CDR2 from the germline V gene are SEHNR and FQNEAQ (reference sequence). This chain's CDR3 is CASSWGTSLYEQYF. The CDR3 DNA sequence: TGTGCCAGCAGCTGGGGGACTAGTCTCTACGAGCAGTACTTC.

The chain carries TRBV2 and TRBJ1-3; 8 bases fit TRBD1. V was clipped by 5 bases and J by 0 bases; unmatched bases: 9. The CDR3 is 17 amino acids. Germline V gene data show CDR1 as SNHLY and CDR2 as FYNNEI. The CDR3 reads CASSPPAGGNSGNTIYF. The CDR3 DNA reads as TGTGCCAGCAGTCCCCCGGCAGGGGGCAACTCTGGAAACACCATATATTTT.

The rearrangement joins TRBV7-2 to TRBJ2-7, with 8 bases identical to TRBD2. CDR3 length: 15 amino acids. Losses at the gene ends were 6 bases for V and 0 bases for J; bases not matched to a gene: 7. Germline V gene sequence: CDR1 SGHTA, CDR2 FQGNSA. DNA for the CDR3: TGTGCCAGCAGTCCGGGGCGGGGGGCCTCCTACGAGCAGTACTTC. It yields the protein CASSPGRGASYEQYF.

This chain uses TRBV11-3 with TRBJ1-2; TRBD1 agrees at 7 bases. V lost 1 base to trimming and J lost 1 base; unmatched junction nucleotides: 6. The CDR3 sequence is 16 residues long. Germline V CDR1 and CDR2: SGHNT, YENEEA. The CDR3 nucleotides read TGTGCCAGCAGCTTAGGGGCAGGGGGGATTAACTATGGCTACACCTTC. Its protein product is CASSLGAGGINYGYTF. Full variable domain (missing parts from reference TRBV11-3 and TRBJ1-2): EAGVVQSPRYKIIEKKQPVAFWCNPISGHNTLYWYLQNLGQGPELLIRYENEEAVDDSQLPKDRFSAERLKGVDSTLKIQPAELGDSAVYLCASSLGAGGINYGYTFGSGTRLTVV.

The chain couples TRBV3-1 (or the pseudogene TRBV3-2) to TRBJ2-7; perhaps TRBD1 as D (6 bases). Germline V gives CDR1 LGHDT, CDR2 YNNKEL (reference sequence). The CDR3 totals 15 residues. Trimming pared 1 base from V and 5 bases from J, leaving 15 bases between. Written as DNA, the CDR3 is TGTGCCAGCAGCCAAGGGTGGGGGCGCAGGAACGAGCAGTACTTC. Translating gives CASSQGWGRRNEQYF.

V gene TRBV6-2 or TRBV6-3 combines with J gene TRBJ2-5; maybe TRBD2 (6 bases). The ends were cut back, 7 bases at V and 0 bases at J, with 12 bases in the middle. The length of the CDR3 is 14 residues. CDR1 is MNHEY, CDR2 SVGEGT, per germline. The CDR3 reads CASIPRGNQETQYF. In nucleotides, the CDR3 is TGTGCCAGCATCCCGCGGGGCAACCAAGAGACCCAGTACTTC.

The gene calls are TRBV7-2 and TRBJ1-3, with 8 bases matching TRBD1. This CDR3 has 14 amino acids. CDR1 is SGHTA, CDR2 FQGNSA, per germline. V shed 4 bases, J shed 3 bases, and the junction held 2 bases outside the gene matches. The CDR3 sequence is CASSYDRGGNTIYF. The CDR3 nucleotides read TGTGCCAGCAGCTATGACAGGGGTGGAAACACCATATATTTT. The whole variable domain, filled in from reference TRBV7-2 and TRBJ1-3, reads GAGVSQSPSNKVTEKGKDVELRCDPISGHTALYWYRQSLGQGLEFLIYFQGNSAPDKSGLPSDRFSAERTGGSVSTLTIQRTQQEDSAVYLCASSYDRGGNTIYFGEGSWLTVV.

The J gene is TRBJ1-4, the V gene TRBV7-2, with 8 nucleotides matching TRBD1. In germline, CDR1 is SGHTA, CDR2 FQGNSA. The CDR3 consists of 16 residues. The trim removed 5 bases at V and 3 bases at J, leaving 8 bases unmatched. The CDR3 is CASSQDRVRANEKLFF. The CDR3 nucleotides read TGTGCCAGCAGCCAGGACAGGGTTCGCGCTAATGAAAAACTGTTTTTT.

This chain connects TRBV3-1 (or the pseudogene TRBV3-2) to TRBJ1-1; tentative D call: TRBD1 (5 bases). This CDR3 region has 16 residues. Trimming pared 1 base from V and 2 bases from J, leaving 14 bases between. The germline gives CDR1 LGHDT, CDR2 YNNKEL (reference sequence). The CDR3 protein is CASSQVSGGGNTEAFF. CDR3 nucleotide sequence: TGTGCCAGCAGCCAAGTCTCCGGCGGGGGAAACACTGAAGCTTTCTTT.

This clone was seen a handful of times. V usage is TRBV14 and J usage is TRBJ2-3; 7 bases line up with TRBD2. The V segment lost 1 base and the J segment 3 bases; nucleotides outside the gene matches: 1. This CDR3 has 14 residues. CDR1 and CDR2 from the germline V gene are SGHDN and FVKESK. Here the CDR3 reads CASSQVGGTDTQYF. In nucleotides, the CDR3 is TGTGCCAGCAGCCAAGTGGGGGGGACAGATACGCAGTATTTT.

The chain couples TRBV7-8 to TRBJ2-7, with TRBD2 as a possible D gene (5 bases). CDR1 SGHVS and CDR2 FQNEAQ come from the germline V gene. The CDR3 has 15 residues. V lost 2 bases and J 4 bases, leaving 15 bases between the germline ends. CDR3 region: CASSLRGSPGYEQYF. In DNA, the CDR3 is TGTGCCAGCAGCTTACGGGGAAGCCCCGGGTACGAGCAGTACTTC.

The gene calls are TRBV19 and TRBJ1-5; 10 nucleotides align to TRBD1. V gave up 7 bases and J gave up 4 bases; unmatched junction bases: 4. CDR3 length: 14 amino acids. Germline V lookup: CDR1 LNHDA, CDR2 SQIVND (reference sequence). CDR3 in DNA: TGTGCCAGTACCGACAGGGGGCCTAATCAGCCCCAGCATTTT. Protein product: CASTDRGPNQPQHF.

This chain uses TRBV7-9 with TRBJ2-1; 9 bases match TRBD1. The ends lost 4 bases at V and 7 bases at J; junction bases unmatched: 8. CDR1 is SEHNR and CDR2 is FQNEAQ in the germline V gene (reference sequence). The CDR3 has 15 amino acids. In DNA, the CDR3 is TGTGCCAGCAGCTCCGGGACAGGGTTTGGAAATGAGCAGTTCTTC. The encoded protein is CASSSGTGFGNEQFF.

J is TRBJ1-2 and V is TRBV19; D gene unclear. This CDR3 has 15 amino acids. Germline CDR1 LNHDA, CDR2 SQIVND (reference sequence). V was trimmed by 4 bases and J by 6 bases, leaving 18 bases between them. CDR3 nucleotide sequence: TGTGCCAGTAGTACAAGACCCCCTAGGGAGGATGGCTACACCTTC. Its translation: CASSTRPPREDGYTF. Complete variable domain (other parts from reference TRBV19 and TRBJ1-2): DGGITQSPKYLFRKEGQNVTLSCEQNLNHDAMYWYRQDPGQGLRLIYYSQIVNDFQKGDIAEGYSVSREKKESFPLTVTSAQKNPTAFYLCASSTRPPREDGYTFGSGTRLTVV.